A single sample gave rise to the 5 T cell receptor beta chains below, sequenced in a study of T cells in Graves' hyperthyroidism and ophthalmopathy. TCR beta CDR3 regions were amplified from RNA transcripts. First-round RT-PCR targeting the TCR CDR3 was performed with the HTBI primer set. TCRdb ran MiXCR on the multiplex PCR reads and lists one entry per CDR3 protein. The sample consists of fewer than 400,000 distinct CDR3 sequences, over 15% of them appearing once. Sample: blood. These TCRs come from a man aged 30 to 39 with Graves' hyperthyroidism.

The chain is built from TRBV29-1 and TRBJ2-7; D not resolved. V lost 4 bases and J 3 bases, leaving 10 bases between the germline ends. Germline V gene sequence: CDR1 SQVTM, CDR2 ANQGSEA. The CDR3 runs 12 residues. The CDR3 reads CSVVWQNYEQYF. CDR3 sequence (DNA): TGCAGCGTTGTTTGGCAGAACTACGAGCAGTACTTC.

There are many counts of this clonotype. The V gene is TRBV11-2, the J gene TRBJ1-3; the D is unclear. The V and J ends lost 5 bases and 0 bases respectively, with 14 bases between them. Per the germline V gene, CDR1 is SGHAT and CDR2 is FQNNGV. This CDR3 region has 16 residues. The chain's CDR3 is CASSRRTEDSGNTIYF. The CDR3 DNA is TGTGCCAGCAGCCGTAGAACTGAGGACTCTGGAAACACCATATATTTT. Full variable domain (missing parts from reference TRBV11-2 and TRBJ1-3): EAGVAQSPRYKIIEKRQSVAFWCNPISGHATLYWYQQILGQGPKLLIQFQNNGVVDDSQLPKDRFSAERLKGVDSTLKIQPAKLEDSAVYLCASSRRTEDSGNTIYFGEGSWLTVV.

Many counts were recorded for this clonotype. This sequence joins TRBV11-2 and TRBJ2-3, with a possible D match to TRBD2 (6 bases). This CDR3 spans 14 amino acids. CDR1 is SGHAT, CDR2 FQNNGV, per germline. Trimming removed 5 bases from V and 0 bases from J, with 9 bases in between. CDR3 DNA sequence: TGTGCCAGCAGCCCCGGGACTAGCACAGATACGCAGTATTTT. This sequence encodes CASSPGTSTDTQYF.

In this sample, this clonotype turned up many times. V is TRBV10-3 and J is TRBJ2-1; TRBD2 agrees at 7 bases. Germline CDR1 reads ENHRY; CDR2 reads SYGVKD. Losses at the gene ends were 8 bases for V and 2 bases for J; bases not matched to a gene: 9. The CDR3 is 15 residues long. In DNA, the CDR3 is TGTGCCATCTCTCCCCTAGCGGAGGCCTACAATGAGCAGTTCTTC. Its protein product is CAISPLAEAYNEQFF.

This clonotype was counted ten times or more. The chain recombines TRBV28 with TRBJ2-5; TRBD2 aligns across 7 bases. This CDR3 spans 14 amino acids. Losses at the gene ends were 5 bases for V and 5 bases for J; bases not matched to a gene: 8. The V gene's germline CDR1 is MDHEN and CDR2 SYDVKM. The CDR3, as DNA: TGTGCCAGCAGTACCCCGGGAGGCTCTGAGACCCAGTACTTC. This encodes CASSTPGGSETQYF.